These 24 T cell receptor beta chains were all obtained from the same sample, sequenced in a study of cytomegalovirus exposure and HLA in healthy donors (dated by TCRdb to about 2017). Receptor amplification or capture employed the immunoSEQ multiplex PCR assay. For the multiplex PCR, a mixture combining 60 forward primers for TCR Vbeta segments and 13 reverse primers for TCR Jbeta segments was used. The table comes from immuneACCESS by way of TCRdb, which keeps in-frame sequences with V and J called. Part of the clones is missing from these tables; in studies checked, under half for an unresolved V gene and the rest for unknown reasons. The sample table holds roughly 66,000 clones, of which roughly 74% were seen once. The biggest ten clones account for 7.8% of the sample. The sequenced sample was PBMCs. The receptors were gathered from a man aged 18 to 29 in good health and CMV-seropositive.

The genes are TRBV7-2 and TRBJ2-7; no clear D. V was clipped by 5 bases and J by 5 bases, with 19 bases between them. In germline, CDR1 is SGHTA, CDR2 FQGNSA. CDR3 size: 15 residues. The CDR3 DNA reads TGTGCCAGCAGCCCCTCCGGAACCCTGAGCGACGAGCAGTACTTC. Translated: CASSPSGTLSDEQYF. Full variable domain (remainder filled in from reference TRBV7-2 and TRBJ2-7): GAGVSQSPSNKVTEKGKDVELRCDPISGHTALYWYRQSLGQGLEFLIYFQGNSAPDKSGLPSDRFSAERTGGSVSTLTIQRTQQEDSAVYLCASSPSGTLSDEQYFGPGTRLTVT.

This clone was detected many times. V and J are TRBV19 and TRBJ1-5; D is ambiguous. V was clipped by 7 bases and J by 2 bases, with 9 bases between them. Germline-derived CDR1 and CDR2 are LNHDA and SQIVND (reference sequence). This CDR3 is 13 amino acids long. The CDR3 region is CASMGWGNQPQHF. In DNA, the CDR3 is TGTGCCAGTATGGGCTGGGGCAATCAGCCCCAGCATTTT.

This clone occurred once. This chain connects TRBV4-1 to TRBJ2-3, with 11 bases identical to TRBD2. Losses at the gene ends were 1 base for V and 2 bases for J; bases not matched to a gene: 2. The V gene's germline CDR1 is MGHRA and CDR2 YSYEKL. The CDR3 runs to 16 residues. The chain's CDR3 is CASSQVLAGATDTQYF. CDR3 in DNA: TGCGCCAGCAGCCAAGTACTAGCGGGGGCCACAGATACGCAGTATTTT.

The chain couples TRBV11-2 to TRBJ1-2, with TRBD1 as a possible D gene (5 bases). Between the trimmed V and J ends, which lost 5 bases and 1 base, there was a span of 23 bases. The CDR3 is made up of 18 amino acids. In germline, CDR1 is SGHAT, CDR2 FQNNGV. The CDR3 spells CASSPTTGTSVHNYGYTF. CDR3 in DNA: TGTGCCAGCAGCCCCACAACCGGGACTTCAGTACATAACTATGGCTACACCTTC.

The chain has TRBV30 and TRBJ1-1; D perhaps matches TRBD1 (6 bases). The CDR3 extends over 13 amino acids. Trimming took 4 bases from V and 0 from J, leaving 9 bases between them. Looked up from germline, CDR1 is GTSNPN and CDR2 is SVGIG (reference sequence). Here the CDR3 reads CAWTGQMNTEAFF. The CDR3 nucleotides are TGTGCCTGGACGGGACAAATGAACACTGAAGCTTTCTTT. Looking up the rest from reference TRBV30 and TRBJ1-1 gives the full variable domain: SQTIHQWPATLVQPVGSPLSLECTVEGTSNPNLYWYRQAAGRGLQLLFYSVGIGQISSEVPQNLSASRPQDRQFILSSKKLLLSDSGFYLCAWTGQMNTEAFFGQGTRLTVV.

V and J are TRBV6-5 and TRBJ1-1; D perhaps matches TRBD1 (5 bases). V gave up 0 bases and J gave up 10 bases, with 18 bases separating them. CDR3 size: 15 residues. CDR1 is MNHEY, CDR2 SVGAGI, per germline. CDR3 nucleotides: TGTGCCAGCAGTTACTCGGGGCTTTCTTGGCCCGGAGCTTTCTTT. Its protein is CASSYSGLSWPGAFF.

V is TRBV28 and J is TRBJ1-2; 7 positions agree with TRBD1. This CDR3 has 13 residues. The ends lost 6 bases at V and 7 bases at J; junction bases unmatched: 8. Germline V gene sequence: CDR1 MDHEN, CDR2 SYDVKM. CDR3 sequence (DNA): TGTGCCAGCAGGGCCGACAGGGTGGCTGGCTACACCTTC. This encodes CASRADRVAGYTF.

CDR3 loop: CASSQLTSSYNEQFF. The CDR3 region has the DNA TGCGCCAGCAGCCAGCTGACAAGCTCCTACAATGAGCAGTTCTTC. The rearrangement uses TRBV4-1 and TRBJ2-1; D gene unclear. The CDR3 is 15 residues long. V was shortened by 3 bases and J by 0 bases, with 9 bases between the two germline ends. The V gene's germline CDR1 is MGHRA and CDR2 YSYEKL.

The V gene is TRBV20-1, the J gene TRBJ2-1; D gene unclear. Between the trimmed V and J ends, which lost 3 bases and 8 bases, there was a span of 5 bases. Germline V gene data show CDR1 as DFQATT and CDR2 as SNEGSKA (reference sequence). The CDR3 sequence is 10 residues long. The CDR3 sequence: CSASPDEQFF. CDR3 coding DNA: TGCAGTGCTAGTCCCGATGAGCAGTTCTTC.

This clone came up a few times. V and J are TRBV6-1 and TRBJ1-1; D not certain. Trimming cost V 5 bases and J 4 bases, with 17 bases left between them. Germline CDR1 reads MNHNS; CDR2 reads SASEGT. This CDR3 contains 15 residues. The CDR3 nucleotides are TGTGCCAGCAGTCGATCGGACGGGGAGGCCACTGAAGCTTTCTTT. The encoded protein is CASSRSDGEATEAFF.

The chain has TRBV6-5 and TRBJ2-1; TRBD2 agrees at 12 bases. Trimming at V came to 5 bases and at J to 3 bases, leaving 2 bases not matched to a gene. CDR3 length: 15 amino acids. Germline-derived CDR1 and CDR2 are MNHEY and SVGAGI. CDR3 sequence reads: CASSQTSGSYNEQFF. For the CDR3, the DNA is TGTGCCAGCAGTCAGACTAGCGGGAGCTACAATGAGCAGTTCTTC.

The chain employs TRBV28 and TRBJ1-6; TRBD1 matches 9 bases. Germline V CDR1 and CDR2: MDHEN, SYDVKM. V shed 6 bases, J shed 7 bases, and the junction held 10 bases outside the gene matches. This CDR3 has 16 amino acids. Here the CDR3 DNA reads TGTGCCAGCAGCCTTAAACAGGGGGCTGGCAATTCACCCCTCCACTTT. The encoded protein is CASSLKQGAGNSPLHF.

This clone was counted a few times. The chain joins TRBV29-1 to TRBJ1-2; 7 positions match TRBD1. The germline V gene has CDR1 SQVTM and CDR2 ANQGSEA. The CDR3 loop spans 13 amino acids. V lost 7 bases and J lost 8; bases outside the gene matches: 13. The CDR3 loop is CSARTDRVNGYTF. DNA of the CDR3: TGCAGCGCCCGAACCGACAGGGTCAACGGCTACACCTTC.

V gene TRBV2 combines with J gene TRBJ1-1; tentatively, D is TRBD1 (5 bases). This CDR3 spans 15 amino acids. Germline V CDR1 and CDR2: SNHLY, FYNNEI. Trimming took off 3 bases at V and 3 bases at J, with 14 bases between the two ends. CDR3 sequence (DNA): TGTGCCAGCAGTGAGCAGGGACTTCGCGACACTGAAGCTTTCTTT. Translating it yields CASSEQGLRDTEAFF.

The chain employs TRBV27 and TRBJ1-5; D not certain. The CDR3 is 14 residues long. Germline V CDR1 and CDR2: MNHEY, SMNVEV (reference sequence). The V gene lost 6 bases and the J gene lost 2 bases, with 11 bases spanning the gap. CDR3: CASSRQVGNQPQHF. As DNA, the CDR3 is TGTGCCAGCAGCCGGCAGGTGGGCAATCAGCCCCAGCATTTT.

The rearrangement links TRBV6-5 to TRBJ1-1; D remains unclear. The V end lost 6 bases, the J end lost 10 bases, and 15 bases lay between the germline ends. The CDR3 covers 12 residues. The germline V gene encodes CDR1 MNHEY and CDR2 SVGAGI. Here the CDR3 DNA reads TGTGCCAGCAGCTCCGGGAGGGAGCGAGCTTTCTTT. It is translated as CASSSGRERAFF.

This chain uses TRBV6-1 with TRBJ1-1; the match to TRBD1 covers 9 bases. The CDR3 extends over 15 amino acids. CDR1 is MNHNS and CDR2 is SASEGT in the germline V gene. The trim removed 2 bases at V and 4 bases at J, leaving 5 bases unmatched. CDR3 sequence: CASSEQGQGPTEAFF. Here the CDR3 DNA reads TGTGCCAGCAGTGAACAGGGACAGGGACCCACTGAAGCTTTCTTT.

CDR3 DNA sequence: TGCGCCAGCAGCCAAGACTTAGGGGAAAGCGGGGGAGAGACCCAGTACTTC. Translated: CASSQDLGESGGETQYF. The V and J genes are TRBV4-1 and TRBJ2-5; 8 positions agree with TRBD2. The germline V gene has CDR1 MGHRA and CDR2 YSYEKL. The CDR3 consists of 17 residues. The J segment lost 4 bases and the V segment lost 0 bases, leaving 10 bases of the junction unmatched.

The V gene is TRBV30, the J gene TRBJ2-1, with D unclear. CDR1 and CDR2 from the germline V gene are GTSNPN and SVGIG (reference sequence). This CDR3 is 12 amino acids long. V lost 0 bases to trimming and J lost 10 bases, with 10 bases between them. CDR3 amino acids: CAWSVGLSEQFF. In DNA, the CDR3 is TGTGCCTGGAGTGTCGGTTTGTCCGAGCAGTTCTTC.

The rearrangement uses TRBV6-6 and TRBJ1-2; maybe TRBD1 (6 bases). The V gene lost 2 bases and the J gene lost 6 bases, with 16 bases spanning the gap. CDR1 is MNHNY and CDR2 is SVGAGI in the germline V gene (reference sequence). This CDR3 is built from 15 residues. The CDR3 sequence is CASSYDDRPGNGYTF. The CDR3 nucleotides are TGTGCCAGCAGTTACGATGACAGGCCTGGAAATGGCTACACCTTC.

The chain joins TRBV27 to TRBJ2-5, with 8 bases fitting TRBD2. V lost 4 bases, J lost 4 bases, and 5 bases stayed unmatched. Germline loops: CDR1 MNHEY, CDR2 SMNVEV (reference sequence). The CDR3 extends over 14 amino acids. The CDR3 DNA reads TGTGCCAGCAGTTCGGCGGGGGGAGGAGAGACCCAGTACTTC. This translates into CASSSAGGGETQYF.

The chain's CDR3 is CAWNGGSEKLFF. DNA for the CDR3: TGTGCCTGGAACGGAGGAAGTGAAAAACTGTTTTTT. The chain is built from TRBV30 and TRBJ1-4, with unresolved D. CDR1 and CDR2 (germline): GTSNPN, SVGIG (reference sequence). V was clipped by 4 bases and J by 7 bases, with 10 bases between them. The CDR3 consists of 12 residues. The full variable domain, completed using reference TRBV30 and TRBJ1-4, is SQTIHQWPATLVQPVGSPLSLECTVEGTSNPNLYWYRQAAGRGLQLLFYSVGIGQISSEVPQNLSASRPQDRQFILSSKKLLLSDSGFYLCAWNGGSEKLFFGSGTQLSVL.

V is TRBV7-9 and J is TRBJ2-1; tentative D call: TRBD1 (6 bases). Germline CDR1 and CDR2: SEHNR and FQNEAQ (reference sequence). V gave up 5 bases and J gave up 7 bases, with 12 bases separating them. This CDR3 is built from 13 residues. The CDR3 spells CASSRTEGNEQFF. For the CDR3, the DNA is TGTGCCAGCAGCCGGACAGAAGGGAATGAGCAGTTCTTC.

This clone appeared a single time. The rearrangement uses TRBV29-1 and TRBJ2-3, with 8 bases lining up with TRBD1. This CDR3 contains 16 residues. Trimming at V came to 1 base and at J to 3 bases, leaving 9 bases not matched to a gene. Germline V CDR1 and CDR2: SQVTM, ANQGSEA. CDR3 sequence: CSVEVGPGGATDTQYF. DNA of the CDR3: TGCAGCGTTGAAGTGGGGCCAGGGGGCGCGACAGATACGCAGTATTTT.